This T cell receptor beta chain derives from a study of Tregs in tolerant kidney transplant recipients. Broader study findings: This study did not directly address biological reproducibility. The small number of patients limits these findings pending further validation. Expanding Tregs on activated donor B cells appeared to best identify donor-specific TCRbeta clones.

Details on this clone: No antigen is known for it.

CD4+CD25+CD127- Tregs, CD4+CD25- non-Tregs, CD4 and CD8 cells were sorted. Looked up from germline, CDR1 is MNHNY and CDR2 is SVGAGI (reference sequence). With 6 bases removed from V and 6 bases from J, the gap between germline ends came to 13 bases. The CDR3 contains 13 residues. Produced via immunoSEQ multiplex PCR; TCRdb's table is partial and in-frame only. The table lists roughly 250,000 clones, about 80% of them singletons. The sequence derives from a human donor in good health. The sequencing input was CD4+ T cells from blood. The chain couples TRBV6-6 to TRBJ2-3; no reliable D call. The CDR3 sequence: CASRPGQTDTQYF. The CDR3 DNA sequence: TGTGCCAGCAGGCCCGGGCAAACGGATACGCAGTATTTT.